These 31 T cell receptor beta chains originate from one sample sequenced in a study of patients with pleural tuberculosis. From the reads, TCRdb called clonotypes with MiXCR, one entry per CDR3 protein. The repertoire holds under 65,000 distinct CDR3 sequences, under 8.5% seen once, with 16% in the top ten. The source of these receptors is a human donor with pleural tuberculosis.

Ten or more counts support this clonotype. The V and J genes are TRBV5-4 and TRBJ1-1; D not certain. Germline V gene lookup returns CDR1 SGHNT and CDR2 YYREEE (reference sequence). This CDR3 spans 14 amino acids. The V gene lost 2 bases and the J gene lost 1 base, with 9 bases spanning the gap. CDR3 protein: CASSFEGWNTEAFF. DNA of the CDR3: TGTGCCAGCAGCTTTGAGGGCTGGAACACTGAAGCTTTCTTT. Using reference TRBV5-4 and TRBJ1-1 for the parts outside the CDR3, the full variable domain is ETGVTQSPTHLIKTRGQQVTLRCSSQSGHNTVSWYQQALGQGPQFIFQYYREEENGRGNFPPRFSGLQFPNYSSELNVNALELDDSALYLCASSFEGWNTEAFFGQGTRLTVV.

Concerning this clonotype: A clone one base away is much larger, so this may be a read error. The CDR3 DNA is TGTGCCAGCAGCGTGGACAGGTCCCGCGAGCAGTACGTC. Encoded protein: CASSVDRSREQYV. The gene calls are TRBV11-1 and TRBJ2-7, with 7 bases that match TRBD1. Germline CDR1 is SGHAT and CDR2 is FQDESV (reference sequence). V shed 5 bases, J shed 6 bases, and the junction held 7 bases outside the gene matches. The CDR3 is 13 residues long.

This CDR3 is CAISRDDSPLHF. The CDR3 bases are TGTGCCATCAGTAGGGATGATTCACCCCTCCACTTT. The rearrangement uses TRBV10-3 and TRBJ1-6; D is unclear. This CDR3 comprises 12 residues. The germline V gene encodes CDR1 ENHRY and CDR2 SYGVKD. Trimming took 5 bases from V and 8 from J, leaving 7 bases between them.

This clonotype appeared a few times. The V and J genes are TRBV10-3 and TRBJ2-3; tentative D call: TRBD2 (6 bases). Germline V gene sequence: CDR1 ENHRY, CDR2 SYGVKD. Trimming cost V 4 bases and J 2 bases, with 13 bases left between them. The CDR3 length is 15 residues. CDR3 sequence: CAISAEGGLTDTQYF. CDR3 nucleotides: TGTGCCATCAGTGCGGAGGGTGGGCTCACAGATACGCAGTATTTT.

This clonotype occurred many times. The V call is TRBV10-3, the J call TRBJ1-5; D is possibly TRBD1 (5 bases). The CDR3 totals 13 residues. The germline V and J ends were trimmed by 11 bases and 6 bases, with 17 bases remaining between them. From germline, CDR1 is ENHRY and CDR2 SYGVKD. The CDR3 here is CAATRGVGQPQHF. The CDR3 DNA follows: TGTGCCGCCACCCGGGGGGTGGGTCAGCCCCAGCATTTT.

This clonotype rates as large (0.1 to 1%). V gene TRBV27 combines with J gene TRBJ1-5; 8 bases line up with TRBD1. Unmatched junction bases numbered 4, after V lost 0 bases and J lost 0 bases. CDR3 size: 17 residues. CDR1 and CDR2 (germline): MNHEY, SMNVEV (reference sequence). In DNA form, the CDR3 reads TGTGCCAGCAGTTTATCGGTCGGACAGGGTAGCAATCAGCCCCAGCATTTT. It codes for CASSLSVGQGSNQPQHF.

This clonotype was seen many times. The chain uses TRBV11-1 and TRBJ2-3, with D tentatively TRBD2 (6 bases). Germline CDR1 and CDR2: SGHAT and FQDESV (reference sequence). Trimming removed 5 bases at V and 3 bases at J, with 9 bases between. This CDR3 region has 13 residues. This chain's CDR3 is CASSPGTTDTQYF. Here the CDR3 DNA reads TGTGCCAGCAGCCCTGGGACTACAGATACGCAGTATTTT.

This chain connects TRBV29-1 to TRBJ1-1, with a weak D call TRBD1 (6 bases). CDR3 length: 13 residues. V was pared by 6 bases and J by 5 bases, with 16 bases between. Germline V gives CDR1 SQVTM, CDR2 ANQGSEA. CDR3 sequence reads: CSVYRVSVTEAFF. As DNA, the CDR3 is TGCAGCGTATACAGGGTTTCGGTAACTGAAGCTTTCTTT.

At least ten counts were recorded for this clonotype. V is TRBV20-1 and J is TRBJ1-1; weak D call: TRBD1 (6 bases). Germline V gives CDR1 DFQATT, CDR2 SNEGSKA (reference sequence). The CDR3 contains 14 residues. V was pared by 3 bases and J by 8 bases, with 19 bases between. The CDR3 sequence: CSARRGQQGNEAFF. The DNA for the CDR3 is TGCAGTGCTAGGAGAGGGCAGCAGGGGAACGAAGCTTTCTTT.

This clonotype was counted ten times or more. The chain carries TRBV20-1 and TRBJ1-2; D is unresolved. This CDR3 has 11 amino acids. V was clipped by 1 base and J by 6 bases, with 6 bases between them. Germline assignment: CDR1 DFQATT and CDR2 SNEGSKA (reference sequence). CDR3 amino acids: CSARGADGYTF. The CDR3 nucleotides are TGCAGTGCTAGAGGCGCGGATGGCTACACCTTC.

This clonotype turned up a few times. The V and J genes are TRBV5-1 and TRBJ1-3; weak D call: TRBD1 (5 bases). V was pared by 4 bases and J by 0 bases, with 17 bases between. The CDR3 loop spans 17 amino acids. From germline, CDR1 is SGHRS and CDR2 YFSETQ. The CDR3 spells CASSARTGLRSGNTIYF. The CDR3, as DNA: TGCGCCAGCAGCGCCCGGACGGGACTCCGCTCTGGAAACACCATATATTTT.

This clonotype was observed many times. The rearrangement links TRBV2 to TRBJ1-1; possible D gene TRBD1, 5 bases. The CDR3 loop spans 15 amino acids. Germline CDR1 is SNHLY and CDR2 is FYNNEI. Trimming took off 2 bases at V and 3 bases at J, with 13 bases between the two ends. Here the CDR3 DNA reads TGTGCCAGCAGTGAATGGAGGGGAAGGGACACTGAAGCTTTCTTT. This gives the protein CASSEWRGRDTEAFF.

This clonotype was recorded at least ten times. CDR3 residues: CASSQGRGYEQYF. DNA of the CDR3: TGTGCCAGCAGCCAAGGTCGGGGCTACGAGCAGTACTTC. This chain uses TRBV3-1 with TRBJ2-7, with D possibly being TRBD2 (5 bases). V lost 1 base and J lost 3, with 7 bases in between. The CDR3 totals 13 residues. CDR1 LGHDT and CDR2 YNNKEL come from the germline V gene (reference sequence).

This clonotype occurred many times. This chain links TRBV20-1 with TRBJ2-3; D ambiguous. This CDR3 spans 10 amino acids. Germline V gene sequence: CDR1 DFQATT, CDR2 SNEGSKA (reference sequence). V was clipped by 4 bases and J by 9 bases, with 8 bases between them. The CDR3 protein is CSANYPTQYF. CDR3 nucleotides: TGCAGTGCTAACTACCCCACGCAGTATTTT.

This clonotype was observed many times. The chain has TRBV12-3 or TRBV12-4 and TRBJ2-1; a possible D gene is TRBD1 (6 bases). CDR3 size: 11 residues. V lost 5 bases to trimming and J lost 14 bases, with 13 bases between them. The CDR3 sequence is CASSHNRVKFF. The CDR3 DNA reads TGTGCCAGCAGTCACAACAGGGTGAAGTTCTTC.

CDR3 coding DNA: TGTGCCAGTAGCGCCGGGACAGCAAGCTCCTACGAGCAGTACTTC. Protein product: CASSAGTASSYEQYF. This chain links TRBV19 with TRBJ2-7, with TRBD1 identical over 7 bases. Germline V gene sequence: CDR1 LNHDA, CDR2 SQIVND (reference sequence). J gave up 0 bases and V 6 bases, and 8 bases lay outside the gene matches. There are 15 residues in the CDR3.

This clonotype was counted at least ten times. The J gene is TRBJ2-1, the V gene TRBV6-2 or TRBV6-3; D gene uncertain. Per germline, CDR1 MNHEY and CDR2 SVGEGT. This CDR3 contains 13 residues. Trimming pared 6 bases from V and 8 bases from J, leaving 14 bases between. CDR3 protein: CASRREAVHEQFF. The CDR3 bases are TGTGCCAGCAGGAGAGAAGCAGTCCATGAGCAGTTCTTC.

This clonotype was recorded many times. This sequence joins TRBV18 and TRBJ1-1; the match to TRBD1 covers 7 bases. This CDR3 has 15 residues. CDR1 and CDR2 from the germline V gene are KGHSH and LQKENI. V shed 3 bases, J shed 8 bases, and the junction held 12 bases outside the gene matches. The CDR3 here is CASSPSTGYDLEAFF. CDR3 sequence (DNA): TGTGCCAGCTCACCTTCGACAGGGTACGATCTCGAAGCTTTCTTT.

This clonotype was seen at least ten times. The chain carries TRBV10-3 and TRBJ1-1; possibly TRBD1 for D (6 bases). Trimming left V 2 bases short and J 7 bases short, with 8 bases between. Germline V gives CDR1 ENHRY, CDR2 SYGVKD. The CDR3 runs to 12 residues. CDR3 amino acids: CAISEAQGEAFF. As DNA, the CDR3 is TGTGCCATCAGTGAGGCACAGGGTGAAGCTTTCTTT.

This clonotype appeared a few times. This rearrangement joins TRBV6-2 or TRBV6-3 to TRBJ1-1; 7 nucleotides line up with TRBD1. Germline V gene sequence: CDR1 MNHEY, CDR2 SVGEGT. Trimming took 2 bases from V and 5 from J; bases not matched to a gene: 11. This CDR3 spans 16 amino acids. DNA for the CDR3: TGTGCCAGCAGTTACGGAGGGGGCGTAAGGAATACTGAAGCTTTCTTT. Translating it yields CASSYGGGVRNTEAFF.

This clonotype has at least ten counts. This chain uses TRBV11-1 with TRBJ1-1; TRBD1 is a possible D gene (6 bases). The CDR3 consists of 14 residues. CDR1 SGHAT and CDR2 FQDESV come from the germline V gene (reference sequence). V was clipped by 1 base and J by 7 bases, with 13 bases between them. CDR3 coding DNA: TGTGCCAGCAGCTTAGACTTGACAGGCCTTGAAGCTTTCTTT. Translation gives CASSLDLTGLEAFF. The entire variable domain, with the rest obtained from reference TRBV11-1 and TRBJ1-1, is as follows: EAEVAQSPRYKITEKSQAVAFWCDPISGHATLYWYRQILGQGPELLVQFQDESVVDDSQLPKDRFSAERLKGVDSTLKIQPAELGDSAMYLCASSLDLTGLEAFFGQGTRLTVV.

This clonotype has a handful of counts. The rearrangement joins TRBV2 to TRBJ1-1; no clear D. The germline V gene encodes CDR1 SNHLY and CDR2 FYNNEI. The CDR3 totals 11 residues. Trimming took off 6 bases at V and 4 bases at J, with 6 bases between the two ends. The CDR3 DNA follows: TGTGCCAGCAGCTCAGTCACTGAAGCTTTCTTT. The encoded protein is CASSSVTEAFF.

This clonotype has at least ten counts. This sequence joins TRBV12-3 or TRBV12-4 and TRBJ2-5, with D unclear. Trimming removed 4 bases from V and 0 bases from J, with 6 bases in between. This CDR3 is 13 amino acids long. The CDR3 bases are TGTGCCAGCAGTTCCTTAGACCAAGAGACCCAGTACTTC. Protein product: CASSSLDQETQYF.

This clonotype was recorded at least ten times. The chain is built from TRBV28 and TRBJ2-1; 8 positions match TRBD2. CDR3 size: 15 residues. Germline assignment: CDR1 MDHEN and CDR2 SYDVKM. V was clipped by 3 bases and J by 6 bases; unmatched bases: 7. In nucleotides, the CDR3 is TGTGCCAGCAGTTTTCCCCTACTAGCGGCCAATGAGCAGTTCTTC. This gives the protein CASSFPLLAANEQFF.

In this sample, this clonotype turned up many times. This chain connects TRBV10-3 to TRBJ1-5; possible D gene TRBD1, 5 bases. Germline CDR1 ENHRY, CDR2 SYGVKD. The CDR3 covers 13 residues. V dropped 4 bases and J dropped 6 bases, with 10 bases sitting between them. The CDR3 bases are TGTGCCATCAGTGCGGGGCAGGGTCAGCCCCAGCATTTT. This sequence encodes CAISAGQGQPQHF.

This clonotype was detected many times. The chain employs TRBV6-2 or TRBV6-3 and TRBJ2-7; D not resolved. CDR3 length equals 9 residues. Germline V gene lookup returns CDR1 MNHEY and CDR2 SVGEGT. The ends were cut back, 5 bases at V and 8 bases at J, with 4 bases in the middle. This CDR3 reads CASSAKQYV. CDR3 sequence (DNA): TGTGCCAGCAGTGCTAAGCAGTACGTC.

This clonotype was counted many times. This rearrangement joins TRBV6-1 to TRBJ1-2, with D perhaps matching TRBD1 (5 bases). The CDR3 has 13 residues. Germline V gene sequence: CDR1 MNHNS, CDR2 SASEGT. Trimming cost V 6 bases and J 8 bases, with 16 bases left between them. The DNA of the CDR3 is TGTGCCAGCAGAGCCGACAGCCTAGAGGGCTACACCTTC. This encodes CASRADSLEGYTF.

This clonotype was seen ten or more times. The V gene is TRBV11-2, the J gene TRBJ2-1, with 8 bases fitting TRBD2. CDR1 and CDR2 (germline): SGHAT, FQNNGV. There are 15 residues in the CDR3. J gave up 4 bases and V 5 bases, and 7 bases lay outside the gene matches. CDR3 sequence reads: CASSRLAGRYNEQFF. The CDR3 DNA sequence: TGTGCCAGCAGCCGTCTAGCGGGCCGATACAATGAGCAGTTCTTC.

This clonotype was picked up many times. The chain links TRBV20-1 to TRBJ1-5, with TRBD1 identical over 7 bases. This CDR3 comprises 14 residues. Germline CDR1 and CDR2: DFQATT and SNEGSKA (reference sequence). V shed 1 base and J 7 bases; nucleotides not matched to a gene: 7. In DNA form, the CDR3 reads TGCAGTGCTAGAGCCACAGGGGCGAGGCAGCCCCAGCATTTT. Protein product: CSARATGARQPQHF.

This clonotype showed up many times. V usage is TRBV2 and J usage is TRBJ1-5, with D perhaps TRBD1 (5 bases). CDR3 length: 15 amino acids. In germline, CDR1 is SNHLY, CDR2 FYNNEI. Trimming took off 4 bases at V and 5 bases at J, with 15 bases between the two ends. This chain's CDR3 is CASSGGLQGYQPQHF. CDR3 bases: TGTGCCAGCAGTGGAGGCTTGCAGGGTTATCAGCCCCAGCATTTT.

This clonotype was observed at least ten times. V and J are TRBV13 and TRBJ2-7, with 10 bases aligning to TRBD2. Germline CDR1 is PRHDT and CDR2 is FYEKMQ (reference sequence). Trimming removed 5 bases from V and 3 bases from J; junction bases left unmatched: 10. CDR3 length equals 16 residues. Written as DNA, the CDR3 is TGTGCCAGCAGCATAAGCGGGAGGGCCCCATACTACGAGCAGTACTTC. It specifies CASSISGRAPYYEQYF.